This is a list of T cell receptor beta chains from one sample in a study of identical twins. TCRdb reprocessed the 5' RACE reads with MiXCR, giving one entry per CDR3 protein. The sample yields about 1.7 million distinct CDR3 sequences, about 32% seen once. The sample was cord blood. The receptors originated from a newborn girl in good health. CDR3s include the opening cysteine and the closing phenylalanine or tryptophan. Fields, in order: J gene, V gene, clone size, D gene, CDR3 protein, CDR3 DNA. A D gene is named only where the DNA matches it firmly. Size tells how often a clone was seen (once, few, many) or the class of an expanded clone, and some rows leave it out.

>TRBJ1-5|TRBV29-1|few|TRBD1
CSVADRGAAGNQPQHF
TGCAGCGTAGCGGACAGGGGAGCCGCGGGCAATCAGCCCCAGCATTTT
>TRBJ2-7|TRBV7-9|-|-
CASSFPTRLAYEQYF
TGTGCCAGCAGCTTCCCTACAAGACTAGCCTACGAGCAGTACTTC
>TRBJ2-6|TRBV5-6|-|TRBD1
CASSLFQGAGANVLTF
TGTGCCAGCAGCTTGTTTCAGGGGGCTGGGGCCAACGTCCTGACTTTC
>TRBJ2-2|TRBV28|-|-
CASRRDPLSTGELFF
TGTGCCAGCAGAAGGGACCCCCTCTCCACCGGGGAGCTGTTTTTT
>TRBJ1-1|TRBV7-2|-|-
CASSHRPGVTEAFF
TGTGCCAGCAGCCACCGGCCGGGCGTCACTGAAGCTTTCTTT
>TRBJ2-2|TRBV7-7|-|TRBD1
CASSLGGQGSSTGELFF
TGTGCTAGCAGCTTAGGGGGCCAGGGGAGCAGCACCGGGGAGCTGTTTTTT
>TRBJ1-2|TRBV30|-|-
CAWSRTGIRGPYTF
TGTGCCTGGAGTCGAACAGGGATTCGGGGACCCTACACCTTC
>TRBJ2-3|TRBV20-1|-|TRBD2
CSAREERGRGDTQYF
TGCAGTGCTAGAGAGGAGCGGGGTAGGGGAGATACGCAGTATTTT
>TRBJ2-3|TRBV9|few|-
CASSAGTVSTDTQYF
TGTGCCAGCAGCGCTGGGACTGTCAGCACAGATACGCAGTATTTT
>TRBJ2-7|TRBV6-4|-|TRBD2
CAIPTSYRFNEQYF
TGTGCCATCCCGACTAGCTATAGGTTCAATGAGCAGTACTTC
>TRBJ2-3|TRBV7-7|-|-
CASSFGHRKEDTQYF
TGTGCTAGCAGCTTCGGACACCGAAAAGAAGATACGCAGTATTTT
>TRBJ1-1|TRBV27|-|TRBD1
CASSPDRGQNTEAFF
TGTGCCAGCAGTCCGGACAGGGGGCAGAACACTGAAGCTTTCTTT
>TRBJ1-4|TRBV7-9|few|-
CASSLTVRGEKLFF
TGTGCCAGCAGCTTAACAGTCAGAGGGGAAAAACTGTTTTTT
>TRBJ2-6|TRBV20-1|few|-
CSALPGSGANVLTF
TGCAGTGCGTTGCCGGGATCTGGGGCCAACGTCCTGACTTTC
>TRBJ2-5|TRBV28|few|-
CASSIQGSPQETQYF
TGTGCCAGCAGTATTCAGGGGAGCCCACAAGAGACCCAGTACTTC
>TRBJ2-3|TRBV11-1|many|-
CASRYRVSTDTQYF
TGTGCCAGCAGATACAGGGTTAGCACAGATACGCAGTATTTT
>TRBJ2-3|TRBV12-5|-|TRBD2
CASGPGGVTDTQYF
TGTGCTAGTGGTCCCGGGGGGGTCACAGATACGCAGTATTTT
>TRBJ2-1|TRBV9|once|TRBD2
CASSVAGGPRNEQFF
TGTGCCAGCAGCGTAGCGGGAGGGCCCCGCAATGAGCAGTTCTTC
>TRBJ1-3|TRBV4-2|few|-
CASRARVSGNTIYF
TGTGCCAGCAGGGCTAGGGTCTCTGGAAACACCATATATTTT
>TRBJ2-1|TRBV7-9|few|-
CASSLPPARSNEQFF
TGTGCCAGCAGCTTACCCCCGGCAAGATCCAATGAGCAGTTCTTC
>TRBJ2-7|TRBV12-3/TRBV12-4|-|-
CASTVQGGPYEQYF
TGTGCCAGCACCGTCCAGGGAGGCCCCTACGAGCAGTACTTC
>TRBJ1-5|TRBV18|-|-
CASSPTSYQPQHF
TGTGCCAGCTCACCGACGTCGTATCAGCCCCAGCATTTT
>TRBJ2-6|TRBV7-2|few|-
CASSLVPGANVLTF
TGTGCCAGCAGCTTAGTTCCCGGGGCCAACGTCCTGACTTTC
>TRBJ2-3|TRBV7-9|many|TRBD1
CASSFGQDTDTQYF
TGTGCCAGCAGCTTTGGACAGGACACAGATACGCAGTATTTT
>TRBJ1-6|TRBV30|-|-
CAWTPTGWSPLHF
TGTGCCTGGACCCCGACAGGTTGGTCACCCCTCCACTTT
>TRBJ2-2|TRBV2|-|-
CASRTGFGTGELFF
TGTGCCAGCAGGACAGGCTTCGGCACCGGGGAGCTGTTTTTT
>TRBJ1-1|TRBV4-2|few|-
CASSQERTLNTEAFF
TGTGCCAGCAGCCAAGAGAGGACCCTGAACACTGAAGCTTTCTTT
>TRBJ2-1|TRBV11-2|-|-
CASSFRTDNEQFF
TGTGCCAGCAGCTTTCGGACTGACAATGAGCAGTTCTTC
>TRBJ2-2|TRBV6-1|-|TRBD2
CASRPLAGGPNTGELFF
TGTGCCAGCAGACCACTAGCGGGAGGACCGAACACCGGGGAGCTGTTTTTT
>TRBJ2-6|TRBV5-1|-|-
CASSLEAVSGANVLTF
TGCGCCAGCAGCTTGGAAGCGGTCTCTGGGGCCAACGTCCTGACTTTC
>TRBJ2-7|TRBV12-3/TRBV12-4|once|TRBD2
CASSLEVAGADEQYF
TGTGCCAGCAGTTTAGAGGTAGCGGGAGCCGACGAGCAGTACTTC
>TRBJ2-7|TRBV4-2|-|-
CASSPEMTLDWGEQYF
TGTGCCAGCAGCCCCGAGATGACTCTCGATTGGGGTGAGCAGTACTTC
>TRBJ1-2|TRBV28|-|TRBD1
CAGRRTGDYGYTF
TGTGCCGGCAGGCGGACAGGGGACTATGGCTACACCTTC
>TRBJ2-2|TRBV4-2|-|TRBD2
CASSQAAWREGTGELFF
TGTGCCAGCAGCCAAGCCGCTTGGCGGGAGGGCACCGGGGAGCTGTTTTTT
>TRBJ2-3|TRBV5-1|many|-
CASSSTSTDTQYF
TGTGCCAGCAGCTCGACTAGCACAGATACGCAGTATTTT
>TRBJ2-2|TRBV19|-|TRBD2
CASSSSGRRYTGELFF
TGTGCCAGTAGCAGTAGCGGGAGGAGGTACACCGGGGAGCTGTTTTTT
>TRBJ2-7|TRBV20-1|few|TRBD2
CSSGRDYEQYF
TGCAGTAGCGGGAGGGACTACGAGCAGTACTTC
>TRBJ1-4|TRBV21-1|-|-
CASSKGGGPNEKLFF
TGTGCCAGCAGCAAAGGGGGGGGCCCTAATGAAAAACTGTTTTTT
>TRBJ2-5|TRBV11-3|-|-
CASSLEGRSEQYF
TGTGCCAGCAGCTTAGAGGGTAGGTCGGAGCAGTACTTC
>TRBJ2-7|TRBV11-2|-|TRBD2
CASSLRGILAGKNYEQYF
TGTGCCAGCAGCTTAAGGGGGATACTAGCGGGAAAGAACTACGAGCAGTACTTC
>TRBJ1-5|TRBV20-1|-|TRBD1
CSATGTGHQPQHF
TGCAGTGCTACCGGGACAGGGCATCAGCCCCAGCATTTT
>TRBJ2-3|TRBV29-1|few|-
CSVSYRSTDTQYF
TGCAGCGTGAGTTACCGAAGCACAGATACGCAGTATTTT
>TRBJ1-6|TRBV20-1|few|TRBD1
CSAVSGQGISNSPLHF
TGCAGTGCCGTATCGGGACAGGGGATTTCTAATTCACCCCTCCACTTT
>TRBJ1-1|TRBV20-1|-|-
CSAREWAGHGAEAFF
TGCAGTGCTAGAGAGTGGGCGGGGCATGGAGCTGAAGCTTTCTTT
>TRBJ1-4|TRBV5-1|-|-
CASSLDGDSGEKLFF
TGCGCCAGCAGCTTGGACGGGGATTCAGGGGAAAAACTGTTTTTT